The next 4 T cell receptor delta chains were all read from a single sample in a study of gammadelta T cells in human blood. TCRdb redid clone calling on the RT-PCR reads using CATT. Of over a thousand delta-chain clones in the sample, roughly 1.5% were seen once. The sequencing input was non-Vgamma9Vdelta2 gamma-delta T cells from adult blood. Source of these receptors: a human donor.

This chain uses TRDV1 with TRDJ1; 10 nucleotides match TRDD3. Trimming cost V 0 bases and J 4 bases; bases outside gene matches: 5. This CDR3 region has 16 residues. Germline V gene sequence: CDR1 TSWWSYY, CDR2 QGS. The CDR3 here is CALGELFAGGYDKLIF. CDR3 DNA: TGTGCTCTTGGGGAACTCTTCGCTGGGGGATACGATAAACTCATCTTT.

By share, this clone ranks as large (0.1 to 1%). Other DNA sequences of this sample code for an identical CDR3. The rearrangement uses TRDV1 and TRDJ1; the match to TRDD3 covers 11 bases. In germline, CDR1 is TSWWSYY, CDR2 QGS. Trimming cost V 5 bases and J 1 base; bases outside gene matches: 24. CDR3 length: 22 amino acids. CDR3: CALGPPSILLGDKSRTTDKLIF. The CDR3 DNA reads as TGTGCTCTTGGGCCCCCTTCCATCCTACTGGGGGATAAATCCAGGACCACCGATAAACTCATCTTT.

There are a few counts of this clone. V and J are TRAV29/DV5 and TRDJ1, with 9 bases identical to TRDD3. The CDR3 contains 16 residues. Germline loops: CDR1 NSMFDY, CDR2 ISSIKDK. V trimming: 0 bases; J trimming: 2 bases; junction bases outside the gene matches: 8. The CDR3 is CAASAGRGIPTDKLIF. The CDR3 nucleotides read TGTGCAGCAAGCGCGGGGAGGGGGATACCGACCGATAAACTCATCTTT.

By share, this clone counts as medium-sized. This rearrangement joins TRDV3 to TRDJ1; 12 bases agree with TRDD3. Germline-derived CDR1 and CDR2 are TVYSNPD and GDNSRS (reference sequence). V lost 2 bases and J lost 3; bases outside the gene matches: 22. This CDR3 contains 20 residues. CDR3 sequence (DNA): TGTGCCTTTCTCCTTCCTACGGAGCCTAGACTGGGGGATACTTCCGATAAACTCATCTTT. The encoded protein is CAFLLPTEPRLGDTSDKLIF. Drawing the rest from reference TRDV3 and TRDJ1, the complete variable domain is CDKVTQSSPDQTVASGSEVVLLCTYDTVYSNPDLFWYRIRPDYSFQFVFYGDNSRSEGADFTQGRFSVKHILTQKAFHLVISPVRTEDSATYYCAFLLPTEPRLGDTSDKLIFGKGTRVTVEP.